Detailed here is one T cell receptor (beta chain). It lacks a known antigen. Within one base of it there is no much larger clone, and no base qualities were kept. From a lookup of the germline V gene, CDR1 and CDR2 are SGHRS and YFSETQ. Here V drops 8 bases and J drops 5 bases, and the junction holds 4 bases not matched to any gene. From its cysteine to its phenylalanine, the CDR3 spans 13 amino acids. CDR3 DNA is the only sequence kept; it has 39 bases, read in frame from the first base. The data stem from a study of cytomegalovirus exposure and HLA in healthy donors (dated by TCRdb to about 2017). Describing the broader study: In an earlier analysis of some 610 of the donors, approximately 300 Gb of sequence data and some 100 million unique TCR beta sequences from 180 million or so T cells were reported. To decide whether each TCR beta V gene segment behaved as functional or pseudogenic, an earlier analysis of 587 of the donors relied on high-throughput TCR beta sequencing. Of the roughly 400 genotyped donors, approximately 80% fell in the genetic ancestry cluster associated with self-reported Caucasian donors. Alongside the repertoire data, information on donor age, sex, ethnicity and CMV serostatus was compiled. Class I and class II HLA loci were covered by the typing at four-digit resolution. The study used immunosequencing to profile the T cell repertoires of 666 subjects and linked those repertoires to cytomegalovirus serostatus. Typing coverage differed by locus: A, B, C, DRB1 and DQB1 were typed in roughly 629-630 donors, DQA1 in around 500, DPA1 in approximately 610, and DPB1 in around 440. The study was designed to test whether signatures of past pathogen exposure could be identified by cataloging public T cell receptors. The later analysis used no new phenotypic data to find candidate immune exposures, relying instead on TCR beta sequences and their occurrence across donors. To study patterns of TCR occurrence, a later analysis re-analyzed previously published TCR beta repertoires from more than 550 donors and added high-resolution HLA genotyping. A later genetic analysis used genome-wide SNP genotypes for about 65% of the 666 donors, treating that subset as a discovery cohort. An early release that covered roughly 600 HLA-typed donors contained 250 to 350 gigabases of sequencing data and 70 million to 100 million unique TCR sequences. All discovery cohort repertoires had been generated on a single sequencing platform. In addition to the first cohort of 666 subjects, a separate validation cohort of 130 or so different subjects was used. The study combined high-throughput TCR immunosequencing, statistical association of individual TCRs with disease status, and machine learning to predict cytomegalovirus infection status. Among roughly 400 genotyped donors of the cohort, an average of about 240,000 unique TCR beta nucleotide sequences was sequenced per donor, of which about 18% were non-productive. Because of strong linkage in the cohort, roughly five DR-DQ haplotypes were treated as single units for association and clustering.

Study-level results and caveats: Most TCR sequences were observed very rarely across donors, whereas some public TCRs were present in many individuals. Assigning TCR associations to individual alleles was difficult when HLA alleles, especially DR and DQ, strongly co-occurred. The authors suggested that the approach could potentially be extended to other disease states and immunological phenotypes. Some IMGT-functional V segments, including TRBV6-2 and TRBV6-3, could not be told apart with the 87-base-pair reads, so those segments were excluded. CMV serostatus was the only immune exposure information available for the cohort. Only TCR beta chains were sequenced in this cohort, and the absence of alpha or paired-chain data limited detectable features. A group of highly shared sequence variants was considered likely to be a technical artifact of the sequencing pipeline. Broadly in line with IMGT annotations, most TCR beta V segments showed up in productive rearrangements about 90% or about 30% of the time in an earlier analysis of 587 of the donors. The study gave a list of about 150 TCR beta chains associated with cytomegalovirus. A further reported finding was that TCR beta sequences accurately predicted the HLA-A and HLA-B alleles for most subjects in the first cohort. Because some donors lacked HLA typing at each locus, the association tests relied only on the typed subset. In a later analysis, HLA-associated TCR beta chains were found to be more clonally expanded and to have lower generation probabilities than equally common non-associated chains. Cytomegalovirus status was reported to be diagnosed by the classifier with high specificity and sensitivity in both the original and validation cohorts. In a later analysis, several top co-occurrence clusters were reported to appear linked to parvovirus B19, influenza, CMV and Epstein-Barr virus. In a later analysis, more than 15,000 TCR beta sequences were associated with specific HLA alleles at a false discovery rate of 0.05. Roughly uniform sequencing depth across donors was assumed in presence/absence analyses, although this assumption may not hold. A later analysis found that most CMV-associated TCR beta chains appeared HLA-restricted, with HLA associations seemingly driven largely by CMV exposure. The earlier analysis of some 540 of the donors excluded 15 to 20 rarely observed V segments, including chromosome 9 orphons, because counts were too low. Correlated functional status among segregating V segments might be attributable to linkage disequilibrium, but an unknown experimental factor could not be ruled out. In a later genetic analysis, fewer N-insertions in productive TCRs were reported among donors in an Asian-associated ancestry cluster than the approximately 710-donor mean. A later genetic analysis associated a missense DCLRE1C variant with V-gene and J-gene trimming of TCR beta chains, and an independent cohort replicated the association. In a later analysis, the rate of TCR association differed among HLA loci, with DRB1 alleles having the most associated TCRs and HLA-C alleles having the fewest. Three of the identified cytomegalovirus-associated TCR beta chains were confirmed in vitro to be specific for cytomegalovirus antigens.

The cohort comprised 710 or so healthy bone marrow donors. All cohort members were sampled while nominally healthy, although unrecorded immune exposures were likely present. The donor was CMV seronegative and was included in the group of several hundred seronegative cohort members. Each donor provided a peripheral blood sample, and peripheral blood mononuclear cells were used for TCR beta sequencing. Genomic DNA extraction from the blood cell samples was performed with the Qiagen DNeasy Blood Extraction Kit. The method was the immunoSEQ multiplex PCR assay. For the multiplex PCR, a mixture combining 60 forward primers for TCR Vbeta segments and 13 reverse primers for TCR Jbeta segments was used. The CDR3 region of rearranged TCR beta genes was amplified from genomic DNA with a multiplex PCR assay. The Illumina HiSeq System was used to sequence the amplified TCR beta libraries as 87-base-pair reads. The authors' pipeline ran thus. Across the 670 or so repertoires, a later analysis counted tens of millions of unique TCR beta chains, roughly 11 million of which were shared by at least two donors. To remove PCR and sequencing errors, raw reads were error-corrected and collapsed into unique sequences using a nearest-neighbor algorithm that merged closely related sequences. CDR3 sequences were aligned to IMGT reference sequences to assign V, D and J gene segments. For a sequence to be retained, a match of at least six nucleotides was required to both a V gene segment and a J gene segment. Rearrangements were called productive when the CDR3 lacked stop codons and stayed in frame with V and J; all others were non-productive. CDR3 was defined according to IMGT convention as the region running from the second conserved V-encoded cysteine to the conserved J-encoded phenylalanine. Sequences without an unambiguous match to a single V gene segment were excluded from the earlier analysis of 450 to 650 of the donors. In an earlier analysis of some 590 of the donors, a V segment was called functional when productive rearrangements were above 56.7%, and segregating when the standard deviation between donors exceeded 5%. A statistical classification framework was developed to diagnose cytomegalovirus status using the catalog of TCR beta chain sequences. V and J gene assignment, in a later analysis, came from comparing TCR nucleotide sequences with IMGT/GENE-DB human TR gene sequences. The TCRdist pipeline was used in a later analysis to assign CDR3 sequences and most-parsimonious VDJ recombination scenarios. A later analysis defined each TCR beta chain by its CDR3 amino acid sequence plus V-gene family, and excluded reads lacking a unique V-gene family. As a way to deal with suspected cross-contamination and a sequencing artifact, a later analysis dropped approximately 570 nucleotide sequences that were highly shared and had low generation probability. For each public chain, a later analysis derived a clonal expansion index from normalized ranks of inferred template counts within each repertoire. Generation probabilities in a later analysis came from a VDJ recombination model fitted to out-of-frame rearrangements, and those results were checked against IGoR. In a later analysis, TCR-TCR, TCR-HLA and TCR-CMV co-occurrence was scored with hypergeometric tests, and a repertoire-size bias correction was applied to TCR pairs. A later analysis estimated false discovery rates by permuting HLA or CMV assignments 20 times. A later analysis grouped co-occurring TCRs with DBSCAN, adding TCRdist sequence similarity when clustering within HLA-allele-positive subsets. Co-occurrence clustering excluded repertoires with fewer than 30,000 or more than 120,000 public chains, plus five with anomalous nucleotide sharing. TCRdb holds this immuneACCESS table with in-frame rearrangements only. Some clones are missing; in checked studies, unresolved V genes explain under half, and the rest has no known cause. V, J and clone size derive from that table, while D and trimming were established from the DNA sequence. The sample includes some 160,000 clones, with around three quarters observed a single time. Approximately 3.1% of the sample belongs to the ten largest clones.

The specimen sequenced was PBMCs. The source of this sequence is a woman aged 35 to 49 in good health and CMV-seronegative. The chain is encoded by TRBV5-1 joined to TRBJ2-3; 11 bases in the middle match TRBD2. The sequenced DNA is TGCGCCAGTAAGACTAGCGGGGTAGATACGCAGTATTTT. Its protein product is CASKTSGVDTQYF.